This passage covers 12 T cell receptor beta chains from one sample sequenced in a study of shared clonotypes between healthy human individuals. The repertoire was sequenced with immunoSEQ multiplex PCR; TCRdb's copy has only in-frame clones and lacks some. The top ten clones hold more than 0.35% of a sample with about 2.4 million clones, over 85% of them seen once. The sequencing sample was made of naive CD4+ T cells from PBMCs. Subset defined: CD45RA+ positively selected. Receptor source: a man between 18 and 29 years old in good health. Some clones in this sample may be carry-over from other donors' samples.

This sequence joins TRBV4-1 and TRBJ2-1, with 9 bases matching TRBD1. The CDR3 is 15 amino acids. The germline gives CDR1 MGHRA, CDR2 YSYEKL. V was clipped by 2 bases and J by 6 bases; unmatched bases: 5. This chain's CDR3 is CASSQLRDRVNEQFF. Here the CDR3 DNA reads TGCGCCAGCAGCCAACTCCGGGACAGGGTCAATGAGCAGTTCTTC.

The rearrangement links TRBV4-2 to TRBJ2-2, with D hard to call. Trimming left V 1 base short and J 1 base short, with 7 bases between. CDR1 and CDR2 from the germline V gene are LGHNA and YNFKEQ. The CDR3 has 15 residues. CDR3 DNA sequence: TGTGCCAGCAGCCAAGTGGGAAGGAACACCGGGGAGCTGTTTTTT. This codes for CASSQVGRNTGELFF.

CDR3 protein: CASSGSEAGSYEQYF. The CDR3 nucleotides are TGTGCCAGCTCAGGCTCGGAGGCAGGGAGCTACGAGCAGTACTTC. The V and J genes are TRBV28 and TRBJ2-7, with D perhaps given as TRBD1 or TRBD2 (5 bases each). The V gene's germline CDR1 is MDHEN and CDR2 SYDVKM. Trimming took 8 bases from V and 3 from J, leaving 20 bases between them. The CDR3 extends over 15 amino acids.

CDR3 amino acids: CASSRGSGNQPQHF. CDR3 nucleotide sequence: TGTGCCAGCAGTAGGGGTTCCGGGAATCAGCCCCAGCATTTT. The V call is TRBV28, the J call TRBJ1-5; a possible D gene is TRBD1 (5 bases). Trimming cost V 5 bases and J 4 bases, with 12 bases left between them. Per the germline V gene, CDR1 is MDHEN and CDR2 is SYDVKM. This CDR3 contains 14 residues.

The V call is TRBV19, the J call TRBJ2-4; D might be TRBD1 (5 bases). Germline V gene data show CDR1 as LNHDA and CDR2 as SQIVND (reference sequence). The ends were cut back, 0 bases at V and 4 bases at J, with 10 bases in the middle. The CDR3 is 15 amino acids. CDR3 DNA: TGTGCCAGTAGTATAGACCCAGGGCCAAAAAACATTCAGTACTTC. The encoded protein is CASSIDPGPKNIQYF.

This chain connects TRBV6-6 to TRBJ1-2; 9 nucleotides line up with TRBD1. This CDR3 has 12 residues. V gave up 10 bases and J gave up 2 bases; unmatched junction bases: 2. Per the germline V gene, CDR1 is MNHNY and CDR2 is SVGAGI (reference sequence). Here the CDR3 DNA reads TGTGCCATCGGGACAGGGAACTATGGCTACACCTTC. Protein sequence: CAIGTGNYGYTF.

This clone was seen once. The chain employs TRBV7-9 and TRBJ2-2; perhaps TRBD2 as D (6 bases). This CDR3 has 17 amino acids. Germline loops: CDR1 SEHNR, CDR2 FQNEAQ (reference sequence). The V end lost 10 bases, the J end lost 0 bases, and 21 bases lay between the germline ends. CDR3 nucleotides: TGTGCCACCACTGGACTCAGAGCGGGTGCGAACACCGGGGAGCTGTTTTTT. Translating it yields CATTGLRAGANTGELFF. Full variable domain (missing parts from reference TRBV7-9 and TRBJ2-2): DTGVSQNPRHKITKRGQNVTFRCDPISEHNRLYWYRQTLGQGPEFLTYFQNEAQLEKSRLLSDRFSAERPKGSFSTLEIQRTEQGDSAMYLCATTGLRAGANTGELFFGEGSRLTVL.

The V and J genes are TRBV6-7 and TRBJ2-5; the D gene could be TRBD1 or TRBD2 (6 bases each). TRBV6-7 is noted as an ORF with a role that remains uncertain. This CDR3 is 14 amino acids long. The V and J ends lost 2 bases and 5 bases respectively, with 12 bases between them. The CDR3 is CASSYPGARETQYF. CDR3 sequence (DNA): TGTGCCAGCAGTTACCCGGGGGCTCGGGAGACCCAGTACTTC.

The chain couples TRBV30 to TRBJ2-1; TRBD2 aligns across 9 bases. J was trimmed by 4 bases and V by 1 base; bases with no gene match: 5. This CDR3 spans 15 amino acids. Germline assignment: CDR1 GTSNPN and CDR2 SVGIG (reference sequence). The CDR3, as DNA: TGTGCCTGGAGTGGGGAAGCGGGGGGTTACAATGAGCAGTTCTTC. It yields the protein CAWSGEAGGYNEQFF. The full variable domain, in which reference TRBV30 and TRBJ2-1 provide the parts outside the CDR3, is SQTIHQWPATLVQPVGSPLSLECTVEGTSNPNLYWYRQAAGRGLQLLFYSVGIGQISSEVPQNLSASRPQDRQFILSSKKLLLSDSGFYLCAWSGEAGGYNEQFFGPGTRLTVL.

The chain carries TRBV20-1 and TRBJ2-7; TRBD2 aligns across 7 bases. The CDR3 runs 11 residues. The V gene's germline CDR1 is DFQATT and CDR2 SNEGSKA (reference sequence). V gave up 5 bases and J gave up 6 bases; unmatched junction bases: 4. The CDR3 DNA is TGCAGTGCTGGGAGGGATGGCGAGCAGTACTTC. Residues: CSAGRDGEQYF.

This rearrangement joins TRBV6-6 to TRBJ1-4; a weak D match, TRBD1 (5 bases). Trimming pared 6 bases from V and 10 bases from J, leaving 15 bases between. Germline V gene data show CDR1 as MNHNY and CDR2 as SVGAGI (reference sequence). This CDR3 spans 13 amino acids. As DNA, the CDR3 is TGTGCCAGCAGGACACAACAGCAGGGAAAACTGTTTTTT. It is translated as CASRTQQQGKLFF.

This clone was seen once. The chain has TRBV11-3 and TRBJ2-1, with 8 bases fitting TRBD1. Trimming at V came to 5 bases and at J to 1 base, leaving 4 bases not matched to a gene. The CDR3 is made up of 15 amino acids. The germline V gene encodes CDR1 SGHNT and CDR2 YENEEA. The CDR3 nucleotides read TGTGCCAGCAGCAAAGGACAGGGATCCTACAATGAGCAGTTCTTC. This translates into CASSKGQGSYNEQFF.